The 9 T cell receptor beta chains listed next were all sequenced from one sample in a study of identical twins. TCRdb fed the 5' RACE reads into MiXCR, producing one record per CDR3 protein. The sample lists around 1.7 million distinct CDR3 sequences; 32% were seen once. The material sequenced was cord blood. Source of these receptors: a newborn girl in good health.

The chain is built from TRBV29-1 and TRBJ1-2; no definite D call. The CDR3 length is 13 residues. The V end lost 0 bases, the J end lost 3 bases, and 8 bases lay between the germline ends. Germline V gives CDR1 SQVTM, CDR2 ANQGSEA. The CDR3 DNA follows: TGCAGCGTTGAAGATACAAGGGACTATGGCTACACCTTC. Residues: CSVEDTRDYGYTF.

The J gene is TRBJ2-1, the V gene TRBV5-1; 11 bases line up with TRBD2. This CDR3 spans 17 amino acids. The trim removed 0 bases at V and 12 bases at J, leaving 14 bases unmatched. Germline CDR1 SGHRS, CDR2 YFSETQ. CDR3 residues: CASSLGALVLAGGMQFF. For the CDR3, the DNA is TGCGCCAGCAGCTTGGGGGCGCTGGTGCTAGCGGGAGGTATGCAGTTCTTC. The whole variable domain, remainder taken from reference TRBV5-1 and TRBJ2-1, is KAGVTQTPRYLIKTRGQQVTLSCSPISGHRSVSWYQQTPGQGLQFLFEYFSETQRNKGNFPGRFSGRQFSNSRSEMNVSTLELGDSALYLCASSLGALVLAGGMQFFGPGTRLTVL.

V usage is TRBV6-2 or TRBV6-3 and J usage is TRBJ1-1, with 8 bases matching TRBD1. The CDR3 spans 15 residues. The germline V gene has CDR1 MNHEY and CDR2 SVGEGT. Trimming at V came to 2 bases and at J to 4 bases, leaving 6 bases not matched to a gene. CDR3 sequence: CASSYGDRLSTEAFF. DNA for the CDR3: TGTGCCAGCAGTTACGGGGACAGGCTCAGCACTGAAGCTTTCTTT.

In its sample, this clonotype was seen a few times. The chain uses TRBV29-1 and TRBJ2-1; D not certain. Germline CDR1 SQVTM, CDR2 ANQGSEA. Between the trimmed V and J ends, which lost 5 bases and 4 bases, there was a span of 15 bases. The CDR3 extends over 14 amino acids. The CDR3 here is CSVLGSVLYNEQFF. CDR3 bases: TGCAGCGTTCTTGGGTCAGTCTTATACAATGAGCAGTTCTTC.

In this sample, this clonotype turned up a few times. The chain has TRBV28 and TRBJ1-5, with TRBD1 matching 8 bases. Germline V gives CDR1 MDHEN, CDR2 SYDVKM. The length of the CDR3 is 15 residues. V shed 7 bases, J shed 7 bases, and the junction held 12 bases outside the gene matches. The chain's CDR3 is CASILSQGAGQPQHF. CDR3 nucleotides: TGTGCCAGCATCCTATCCCAGGGGGCTGGGCAGCCCCAGCATTTT.

The rearrangement joins TRBV20-1 to TRBJ2-1, with D hard to call. V shed 2 bases and J shed 13 bases, with 18 bases lying between them. CDR3 length: 13 residues. Per the germline V gene, CDR1 is DFQATT and CDR2 is SNEGSKA (reference sequence). As DNA, the CDR3 is TGCAGTGCTAGACCCGGGTTCAGCGAGACCCAGTTCTTC. This encodes CSARPGFSETQFF.

The V gene is TRBV7-9, the J gene TRBJ1-4; TRBD1 matches at 8 bases. CDR1 and CDR2 from the germline V gene are SEHNR and FQNEAQ (reference sequence). Trimming at V came to 7 bases and at J to 2 bases, leaving 9 bases not matched to a gene. This CDR3 is 16 amino acids long. CDR3 DNA sequence: TGTGCCAGCAACCCAACGACAGGGGCTACTAATGAAAAACTGTTTTTT. It is translated as CASNPTTGATNEKLFF.

This clonotype has more than one count but fewer than ten. The chain uses TRBV5-6 and TRBJ2-7; weak D call: TRBD2 (6 bases). V dropped 2 bases and J dropped 2 bases, with 8 bases sitting between them. The CDR3 has 13 amino acids. Germline V gives CDR1 SGHDT, CDR2 YYEEEE. The CDR3 spells CASSFWTTYEQYF. CDR3 coding DNA: TGTGCCAGCAGCTTTTGGACTACCTACGAGCAGTACTTC.

This clonotype was detected only a few times. The J gene is TRBJ1-2, the V gene TRBV5-1; 8 bases agree with TRBD1. CDR1 is SGHRS and CDR2 is YFSETQ in the germline V gene. The CDR3 runs 16 residues. J was trimmed by 8 bases and V by 0 bases; bases with no gene match: 12. Written as DNA, the CDR3 is TGCGCCAGCAGCTTGGGGGGTCCGGGACAGGAGAAGGGCTACACCTTC. Translated: CASSLGGPGQEKGYTF.